The subject of this entry is one T cell receptor beta chain. The clone's antigen remains unknown. The sample holds no much larger clone one base away, and base qualities are not on file. This sample was taken from a study of control samples from healthy donors and cancer patients (dated by TCRdb to about 2020). Library creation used the immunoSEQ multiplex PCR assay. The clones in this table, taken by TCRdb from immuneACCESS, are in-frame only. Not every clone is retained; where verified, under half of the shortfall comes from an unresolved V gene, and the cause of the rest is unknown. The sample contains approximately 71,000 clones, 85% to 90% of them found a single time. The ten largest account for about a fifth of the sample. Spanning cysteine to phenylalanine, the CDR3 consists of 16 amino acids. The read is trimmed to its CDR3 DNA, 48 bases read in frame from base 1. The V and J ends are trimmed by 1 base and 6 bases, leaving 17 bases between them. Via the germline V gene (reference sequence), CDR1 is SGHKS and CDR2 YYEKEE.

The sequence was collected from a man between 60 and 75 years old with lung cancer. Sequenced input: PBMCs. Here the chain combines TRBV5-5 and TRBJ1-5; the D gene is perhaps TRBD1, on 5 matching bases. CDR3 protein: CASSLLTGRRPQPQHF. The DNA reads as follows: TGTGCCAGCAGCTTGCTAACAGGACGAAGGCCTCAGCCCCAGCATTTT. Here the CDR3 is joined to the reference TRBV5-5 and TRBJ1-5 genes, and the full variable domain is: DAGVTQSPTHLIKTRGQQVTLRCSPISGHKSVSWYQQVLGQGPQFIFQYYEKEERGRGNFPDRFSARQFPNYSSELNVNALLLGDSALYLCASSLLTGRRPQPQHFGDGTRLSIL.